The 19 T cell receptor beta chains below were found in one sample sequenced in a study of cytomegalovirus exposure and HLA in healthy donors. PCR amplification relied on 60 Vbeta primers (plus 13 Jbeta primers). Libraries were prepared by immunoSEQ multiplex PCR; TCRdb keeps only in-frame clonotypes and omits some of them. The table includes over 70,000 clones, 70% detected once. Sequenced input: PBMCs. These receptors came from a woman in her forties or fifties in good health and CMV-seropositive.

By sample share, this clone is medium-sized. The chain is built from TRBV28 and TRBJ2-2; D is ambiguous. Per germline, CDR1 MDHEN and CDR2 SYDVKM. Trimming took off 3 bases at V and 1 base at J, with 9 bases between the two ends. CDR3 length: 15 amino acids. The CDR3: CASSFSSLNTGELFF. In nucleotides, the CDR3 is TGTGCCAGCAGTTTCTCCAGTTTGAACACCGGGGAGCTGTTTTTT. Looking up the rest from reference TRBV28 and TRBJ2-2 gives the full variable domain: DVKVTQSSRYLVKRTGEKVFLECVQDMDHENMFWYRQDPGLGLRLIYFSYDVKMKEKGDIPEGYSVSREKKERFSLILESASTNQTSMYLCASSFSSLNTGELFFGEGSRLTVL.

The rearrangement links TRBV6-6 to TRBJ1-6; D is uncertain. The germline CDR1 and CDR2 sequences are MNHNY and SVGAGI (reference sequence). The CDR3 is 12 residues long. With 7 bases removed from V and 7 bases from J, the gap between germline ends came to 8 bases. In DNA, the CDR3 is TGTGCCAGCAACCTATTGAATTCACCCCTCCACTTT. Its translation is CASNLLNSPLHF.

The V gene is TRBV27, the J gene TRBJ1-2; D is perhaps TRBD1 (5 bases). CDR1 is MNHEY, CDR2 SMNVEV, per germline (reference sequence). V lost 1 base and J lost 5, with 11 bases in between. The CDR3 covers 14 residues. For the CDR3, the DNA is TGTGCCAGCAGTTTATGGGGCAGCGATTATGGCTACACCTTC. Amino acid sequence: CASSLWGSDYGYTF.

The rearrangement links TRBV10-2 to TRBJ1-6; no definite D call. CDR3 length: 12 residues. Germline V gene sequence: CDR1 WSHSY, CDR2 SAAADI. V was clipped by 5 bases and J by 7 bases, with 6 bases between them. CDR3 sequence reads: CASSQQNSPLHF. The CDR3 DNA follows: TGCGCCAGCAGTCAACAGAATTCACCCCTCCACTTT.

The rearrangement uses TRBV5-4 and TRBJ2-2, with TRBD1 matching 10 bases. V gave up 4 bases and J gave up 7 bases; unmatched junction bases: 13. CDR1 is SGHNT, CDR2 YYREEE, per germline (reference sequence). The CDR3 totals 17 residues. CDR3 region: CASSRNPGQGPGGELFF. The DNA for the CDR3 is TGTGCCAGCAGCCGAAACCCGGGACAGGGGCCGGGCGGGGAGCTGTTTTTT.

V and J are TRBV9 and TRBJ2-2; TRBD1 is a possible D gene (6 bases). Germline V gene sequence: CDR1 SGDLS, CDR2 YYNGEE. V lost 0 bases and J lost 3, with 24 bases in between. The CDR3 runs 20 residues. The CDR3: CASSVETPSTYKGDTGELFF. In DNA, the CDR3 is TGTGCCAGCAGCGTAGAGACTCCATCAACTTATAAGGGGGACACCGGGGAGCTGTTTTTT.

J is TRBJ2-7 and V is TRBV27, with 11 positions matching TRBD2. J was trimmed by 0 bases and V by 5 bases; bases with no gene match: 6. The CDR3 runs to 16 residues. The germline V gene has CDR1 MNHEY and CDR2 SMNVEV (reference sequence). CDR3 sequence: CASSKSGTSGSYEQYF. CDR3 DNA: TGTGCCAGCAGTAAGAGCGGGACTAGCGGCTCCTACGAGCAGTACTTC.

This clone occurred a few times. The J gene is TRBJ2-7, the V gene TRBV19; TRBD2 is a possible D gene (6 bases). Germline V gene data show CDR1 as LNHDA and CDR2 as SQIVND (reference sequence). The CDR3 runs to 13 residues. The V end was cut by 4 bases, the J end by 3 bases, with 10 bases between. CDR3 sequence: CASSTTGVYEQYF. CDR3 nucleotides: TGTGCCAGTAGTACGACGGGAGTCTACGAGCAGTACTTC.

The V and J genes are TRBV5-6 and TRBJ1-1; D is possibly TRBD1 (5 bases). The CDR3 sequence is 15 residues long. V was cut by 0 bases and J by 4 bases, with 13 bases left in between. Germline lookup yields CDR1 SGHDT and CDR2 YYEEEE. CDR3 bases: TGTGCCAGCAGCTTGGCCGGGGGATGGGTCACTGAAGCTTTCTTT. Its translation: CASSLAGGWVTEAFF.

This clone was counted once. The chain uses TRBV7-8 and TRBJ2-1; 7 nucleotides agree with TRBD2. Germline V lookup: CDR1 SGHVS, CDR2 FQNEAQ. The CDR3 runs 15 residues. The trim removed 2 bases at V and 7 bases at J, leaving 8 bases unmatched. This CDR3 reads CASSLFIGRGNEQFF. The CDR3 DNA reads TGTGCCAGCAGCTTATTTATAGGGAGGGGAAATGAGCAGTTCTTC.

The chain is built from TRBV9 and TRBJ2-1, with TRBD2 matching over 12 bases. The V gene end was trimmed by 3 bases and the J gene end by 8 bases; junction bases not matched to a gene: 12. The CDR3 totals 17 residues. Germline-derived CDR1 and CDR2 are SGDLS and YYNGEE. DNA of the CDR3: TGTGCCAGCAGCGGACTAGCGGGGGCCATATTTAGGGATGAGCAGTTCTTC. Amino acid sequence: CASSGLAGAIFRDEQFF.

To note about this clone: This sample includes further DNA sequences coding for the same CDR3. The chain carries TRBV15 and TRBJ1-1; TRBD1 agrees at 7 bases. The CDR3 spans 17 residues. The V segment lost 0 bases and the J segment 0 bases; nucleotides outside the gene matches: 7. Germline assignment: CDR1 LNHNV and CDR2 YYDKDF (reference sequence). CDR3 region: CATSRESAGGVNTEAFF. The CDR3 DNA reads as TGTGCCACCAGCAGAGAGAGCGCAGGGGGAGTGAACACTGAAGCTTTCTTT.

V is TRBV2 and J is TRBJ2-1, with 9 bases fitting TRBD2. The J segment lost 6 bases and the V segment lost 7 bases, leaving 7 bases of the junction unmatched. The CDR3 contains 14 residues. Germline V gene sequence: CDR1 SNHLY, CDR2 FYNNEI. The CDR3 region has the DNA TGTGCCAGCAATACGCGGGGGGGAGGCAATGAGCAGTTCTTC. Residues: CASNTRGGGNEQFF.

The table lists this clone with a few counts. This rearrangement joins TRBV19 to TRBJ1-1, with D possibly matching TRBD1 (6 bases). The germline gives CDR1 LNHDA, CDR2 SQIVND (reference sequence). There are 13 residues in the CDR3. Trimming pared 4 bases from V and 4 bases from J, leaving 10 bases between. CDR3 nucleotides: TGTGCCAGTAGTAACGGACAGAGCACTGAAGCTTTCTTT. Translating it yields CASSNGQSTEAFF.

This clone is deemed medium-sized. The V call is TRBV6-5, the J call TRBJ2-3; TRBD1 might be the D (6 bases). Trimming took 6 bases from V and 2 from J, leaving 12 bases between them. CDR1 is MNHEY and CDR2 is SVGAGI in the germline V gene. The CDR3 contains 14 residues. As DNA, the CDR3 is TGTGCCAGCAGACCCCAGGGGATCACAGATACGCAGTATTTT. Translated, it gives CASRPQGITDTQYF.

The count of this clone is one. V and J are TRBV4-2 and TRBJ1-4; D ambiguous. The CDR3 covers 17 residues. Germline-derived CDR1 and CDR2 are LGHNA and YNFKEQ. Trimming left V 4 bases short and J 0 bases short, with 15 bases between. The CDR3 DNA is TGTGCCAGCAGCCGAAAAACAGCTACCACAACTAATGAAAAACTGTTTTTT. It is translated as CASSRKTATTTNEKLFF.

V usage is TRBV29-1 and J usage is TRBJ1-4; D gene ambiguous. The V and J ends lost 5 bases and 5 bases respectively, with 12 bases between them. CDR1 is SQVTM and CDR2 is ANQGSEA in the germline V gene. This CDR3 has 13 amino acids. Written as DNA, the CDR3 is TGCAGCGTTTCTGGACGGGAGAATGAAAAACTGTTTTTT. Translating gives CSVSGRENEKLFF.

This clone was found a few times. The chain couples TRBV27 to TRBJ1-2; D uncertain. There are 13 residues in the CDR3. CDR1 MNHEY and CDR2 SMNVEV come from the germline V gene (reference sequence). Deletions cut 6 bases from V and 4 bases from J, with 12 bases between. This CDR3 is CASSPRRVYGYTF. The CDR3 DNA follows: TGTGCCAGCAGCCCCCGGAGGGTCTATGGCTACACCTTC.

The chain links TRBV12-5 to TRBJ2-5; 10 bases line up with TRBD1. Trimming removed 6 bases from V and 5 bases from J; junction bases left unmatched: 6. CDR1 is LGHNT and CDR2 is FRNRAP in the germline V gene. CDR3 length: 14 amino acids. This CDR3 reads CASGHGQGGETQYF. The CDR3 bases are TGTGCTAGTGGGCATGGACAGGGGGGGGAGACCCAGTACTTC.